A single sample is the source of the 15 T cell receptor beta chains below, sequenced in a study of early T cells in non-severe SARS-CoV-2 infection (dated by TCRdb to the early 2020s). Library preparation was by 5' RACE. The instrument was a NextSeq 500. TCRdb redid the processing of the public reads, applying fastp at Q25 and MiXCR, and retained in-frame beta chains. Merged by CDR3 protein, the rows form single entries marked with the most common genes and DNA. Recorded for this sample are about 83,000 distinct CDR3 sequences; less than 11% of them occurred a single time. 7% to 9% of the sample is taken by the ten largest. Sequenced material: whole blood, taken at baseline. The receptor source for this set is an adult who was a healthcare worker with PCR-confirmed SARS-CoV-2 infection or an uninfected control (not recorded which).

This clonotype appeared a few times. This chain connects TRBV24-1 to TRBJ2-1; a possible D gene is TRBD2 (6 bases). The germline V and J ends were trimmed by 5 bases and 1 base, with 8 bases remaining between them. The germline CDR1 and CDR2 sequences are KGHDR and SFDVKD. The CDR3 length is 14 residues. The CDR3 DNA sequence: TGTGCCACCAGTGGGGCGGGATCCTACAATGAGCAGTTCTTC. Protein sequence: CATSGAGSYNEQFF.

This clonotype turned up a few times. The chain is built from TRBV3-1 and TRBJ2-2; D is undetermined. CDR3 length: 12 residues. V lost 5 bases, J lost 6 bases, and 7 bases lay in between. Germline values: CDR1 LGHDT, CDR2 YNNKEL (reference sequence). The CDR3 sequence: CASSAQPGELFF. DNA for the CDR3: TGTGCCAGCAGCGCCCAACCCGGGGAGCTGTTTTTT.

There are many counts of this clonotype. This chain joins TRBV28 and TRBJ1-2; D gene uncertain. The CDR3 totals 11 residues. V lost 5 bases to trimming and J lost 5 bases, with 6 bases between them. Germline lookup yields CDR1 MDHEN and CDR2 SYDVKM. CDR3: CASSRPYGYTF. The CDR3 bases are TGTGCCAGCAGTCGGCCGTATGGCTACACCTTC.

This sequence joins TRBV10-3 and TRBJ2-7; D ambiguous. The CDR3 is made up of 13 amino acids. V lost 2 bases to trimming and J lost 5 bases, with 10 bases between them. The germline CDR1 and CDR2 sequences are ENHRY and SYGVKD. CDR3 amino acids: CAISEGVTDEQYF. For the CDR3, the DNA is TGTGCCATCAGTGAGGGGGTTACGGACGAGCAGTACTTC.

This chain links TRBV6-1 with TRBJ2-3, with TRBD1 matching over 8 bases. J was trimmed by 4 bases and V by 0 bases; bases with no gene match: 6. The CDR3 covers 16 residues. CDR1 MNHNS and CDR2 SASEGT come from the germline V gene. Here the CDR3 reads CASSEAQGTGSDTQYF. The CDR3 DNA is TGTGCCAGCAGTGAAGCGCAGGGGACAGGATCAGATACGCAGTATTTT.

This clonotype was picked up a small number of times. The rearrangement joins TRBV24-1 to TRBJ2-2; TRBD1 might be the D (5 bases). Trimming left V 1 base short and J 4 bases short, with 12 bases between. The length of the CDR3 is 16 residues. The germline gives CDR1 KGHDR, CDR2 SFDVKD. The CDR3 coding sequence is TGTGCCACCAGTGATTTTGGGGCCTACGGCACCGGGGAGCTGTTTTTT. It is translated as CATSDFGAYGTGELFF.

This clonotype was detected ten times or more. The CDR3 coding sequence is TGTGCCAGCAGCTTAGGCTCCGATGAGCAGTTCTTC. The encoded protein is CASSLGSDEQFF. V and J are TRBV7-3 and TRBJ2-1, with D uncertain. V lost 2 bases and J 8 bases, leaving 7 bases between the germline ends. This CDR3 is 12 amino acids long. Germline V gives CDR1 SGHTA, CDR2 FQGTGA. Based on the CDR3 plus reference TRBV7-3 and TRBJ2-1, the full variable domain is GAGVSQTPSNKVTEKGKYVELRCDPISGHTALYWYRQSLGQGPEFLIYFQGTGAADDSGLPNDRFFAVRPEGSVSTLKIQRTERGDSAVYLCASSLGSDEQFFGPGTRLTVL.

Written as DNA, the CDR3 is TGCGCCAGCAGCGAGGGACAGGTAAACACTGAAGCTTTCTTT. Amino acid sequence: CASSEGQVNTEAFF. The chain employs TRBV5-1 and TRBJ1-1, with 8 positions matching TRBD1. V was clipped by 4 bases and J by 2 bases; unmatched bases: 4. CDR1 and CDR2 (germline): SGHRS, YFSETQ. CDR3 length equals 14 residues. Variable domain in full (rest from reference TRBV5-1 and TRBJ1-1): KAGVTQTPRYLIKTRGQQVTLSCSPISGHRSVSWYQQTPGQGLQFLFEYFSETQRNKGNFPGRFSGRQFSNSRSEMNVSTLELGDSALYLCASSEGQVNTEAFFGQGTRLTVV.

This clonotype showed up just a few times. V is TRBV5-1 and J is TRBJ2-1; TRBD2 agrees at 9 bases. The CDR3 runs 17 residues. V was pared by 4 bases and J by 7 bases, with 15 bases of the junction left unmatched. Per germline, CDR1 SGHRS and CDR2 YFSETQ. CDR3 amino acids: CASSPAGTSSLMNEQFF. CDR3 nucleotides: TGCGCCAGCAGCCCAGCCGGGACTAGCAGTTTAATGAATGAGCAGTTCTTC.

The rearrangement joins TRBV5-4 to TRBJ2-3; maybe TRBD2 (6 bases). V shed 5 bases and J shed 0 bases, with 13 bases lying between them. Germline assignment: CDR1 SGHNT and CDR2 YYREEE (reference sequence). The CDR3 contains 15 residues. CDR3 nucleotides: TGTGCCAGCAGACATGGGACTTTTAGCACAGATACGCAGTATTTT. The encoded protein is CASRHGTFSTDTQYF.

The genes are TRBV19 and TRBJ2-5; possible D gene TRBD1, 6 bases. Germline assignment: CDR1 LNHDA and CDR2 SQIVND (reference sequence). This CDR3 contains 16 residues. V shed 9 bases and J shed 1 base, with 21 bases lying between them. The CDR3 reads CASLPWAGAAQETQYF. CDR3 nucleotide sequence: TGTGCCAGCCTCCCCTGGGCAGGGGCGGCCCAAGAGACCCAGTACTTC.

The V and J genes are TRBV28 and TRBJ2-7, with 8 bases aligning to TRBD1. V lost 5 bases, J lost 4 bases, and 10 bases stayed unmatched. CDR3 length equals 15 residues. Germline V lookup: CDR1 MDHEN, CDR2 SYDVKM. As DNA, the CDR3 is TGTGCCAGCAGTACAAGGACAGGGCCCTCGTACGAGCAGTACTTC. It is translated as CASSTRTGPSYEQYF.

This clonotype was detected many times. The CDR3 region has the DNA TGTGCCAGCTCACCGTCCCGCTCCTACGAGCAGTACTTC. Protein sequence: CASSPSRSYEQYF. The chain couples TRBV18 to TRBJ2-7; D gene ambiguous. This CDR3 spans 13 amino acids. The germline V gene encodes CDR1 KGHSH and CDR2 LQKENI. V lost 3 bases and J 0 bases, leaving 6 bases between the germline ends.

The chain joins TRBV19 to TRBJ2-5; no firm D call. Trimming shortened V by 0 bases and J by 3 bases, and 8 bases separated the two germline ends. Germline assignment: CDR1 LNHDA and CDR2 SQIVND (reference sequence). This CDR3 contains 14 residues. The CDR3 reads CASSIDWAEETQYF. The CDR3, as DNA: TGTGCCAGTAGTATAGATTGGGCAGAAGAGACCCAGTACTTC.

The sample holds many counts of this clonotype. The rearrangement joins TRBV12-3 or TRBV12-4 to TRBJ2-1, with 8 bases that match TRBD2. There are 13 residues in the CDR3. J lost 5 bases, V lost 8 bases, and 5 bases had no gene match. As DNA, the CDR3 is TGTGCCAGCGGGGGACTAGTCCACAATGAGCAGTTCTTC. Translation: CASGGLVHNEQFF.